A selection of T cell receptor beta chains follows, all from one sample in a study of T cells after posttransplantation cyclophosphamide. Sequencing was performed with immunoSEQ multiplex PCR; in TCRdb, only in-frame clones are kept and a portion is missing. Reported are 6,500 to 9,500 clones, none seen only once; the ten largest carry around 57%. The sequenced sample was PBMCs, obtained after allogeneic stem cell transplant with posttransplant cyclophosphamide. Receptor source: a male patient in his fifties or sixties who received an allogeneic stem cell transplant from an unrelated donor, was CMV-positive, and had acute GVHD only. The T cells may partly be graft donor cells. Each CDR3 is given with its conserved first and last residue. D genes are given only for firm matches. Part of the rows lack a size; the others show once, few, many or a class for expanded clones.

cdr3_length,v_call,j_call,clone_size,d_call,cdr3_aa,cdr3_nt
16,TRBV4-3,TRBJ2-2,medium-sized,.,CASSPRGRSNTGELFF,TGCGCCAGCAGCCCCCGCGGGCGATCGAACACCGGGGAGCTGTTTTTT
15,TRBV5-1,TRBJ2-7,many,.,CASSPGTQGVYEQYF,TGCGCCAGCAGCCCAGGGACTCAGGGAGTTTACGAGCAGTACTTC
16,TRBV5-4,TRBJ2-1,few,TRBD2,CASNPLAGGPLDEQFF,TGTGCCAGCAACCCACTAGCGGGAGGGCCCTTAGATGAGCAGTTCTTC
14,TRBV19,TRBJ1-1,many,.,CASSMGTGNTEAFF,TGTGCCAGTAGTATGGGTACAGGGAACACTGAAGCTTTCTTT
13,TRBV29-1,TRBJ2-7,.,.,CSANSAGVGEQYF,TGCAGCGCGAACAGTGCAGGGGTAGGGGAGCAGTACTTC
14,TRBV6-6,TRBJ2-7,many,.,CASSYERLSYEQYF,TGTGCCAGCAGTTACGAGAGACTCTCCTACGAGCAGTACTTC
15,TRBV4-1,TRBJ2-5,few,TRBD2,CASSQGPTSGREQYF,TGCGCCAGCAGCCAAGGACCGACTAGCGGACGGGAGCAGTACTTC
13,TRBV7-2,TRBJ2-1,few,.,CASSSDWHNEQFF,TGTGCCAGCAGCTCGGACTGGCATAATGAGCAGTTCTTC
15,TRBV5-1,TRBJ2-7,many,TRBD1,CASSPNPGQGSEQYF,TGCGCCAGCAGCCCGAACCCGGGACAGGGGTCCGAGCAGTACTTC
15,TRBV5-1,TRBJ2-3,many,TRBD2,CASRHTSGSTDTQYF,TGCGCCAGCAGGCACACTAGCGGCAGCACAGATACGCAGTATTTT